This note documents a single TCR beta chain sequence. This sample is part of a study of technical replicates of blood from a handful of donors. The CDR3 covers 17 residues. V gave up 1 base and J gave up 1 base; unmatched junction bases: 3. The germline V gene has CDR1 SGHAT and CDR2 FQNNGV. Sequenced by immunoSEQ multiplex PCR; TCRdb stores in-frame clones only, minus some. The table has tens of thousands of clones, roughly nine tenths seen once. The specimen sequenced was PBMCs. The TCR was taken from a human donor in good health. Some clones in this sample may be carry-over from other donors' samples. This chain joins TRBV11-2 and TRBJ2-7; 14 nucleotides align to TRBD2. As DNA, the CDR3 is TGTGCCAGCAGCTTAGGGGGGACTAGCGGGAGTTCCTACGAGCAGTACTTC. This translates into CASSLGGTSGSSYEQYF.